The rows below give T cell receptor beta chains drawn from one sample of a study of cytomegalovirus exposure and HLA in healthy donors. The protocol was immunoSEQ multiplex PCR, while the TCRdb copy is restricted to in-frame clones and leaves out a portion. The repertoire includes fewer than 150,000 clones, over 60% of them detected once, and roughly 4% sits in the top ten. Sequences were obtained from PBMCs. The source of these receptors is a human donor in good health. The CDR3 runs from the conserved cysteine through the conserved F or W. The order of the fields is V gene, J gene, CDR3 protein.

TRBV5-1	TRBJ1-6	CASSLGGATSRSPLHF
TRBV15	TRBJ1-1	CATSRGTMGQGGAEAFF
TRBV5-1	TRBJ2-7	CASSFDRVSEQYF
TRBV7-9	TRBJ2-3	CASSLGSRLGEYF
TRBV6-1	TRBJ1-2	CASSDRARGGYTF
TRBV19	TRBJ2-3	CASSEQGLTSDTQYF
TRBV10-1	TRBJ1-5	CASSDRSNQPQHF
TRBV27	TRBJ2-7	CASSLGTSGGSSYEQYF
TRBV28	TRBJ1-2	CASRLGTGGGYTF
TRBV6-5	TRBJ2-4	CASSPTGLAKNIQYF
TRBV7-9	TRBJ1-6	CASSLGGSGALNSPLHF
TRBV19	TRBJ2-7	CASSRGQTLTNISYEQYF